This T cell receptor beta chain was identified during a study of radiation and T cells in renal cell carcinoma. Findings of the study overall: In blood, top tumor clones expanded by 2 weeks, shrinking by 4. No pretreatment tumor biopsies were available for baseline clonotypes.

CDR3 length: 16 residues. Trimming took off 1 base at V and 0 bases at J, with 13 bases between the two ends. Germline values: CDR1 SGHRS, CDR2 YFSETQ. Time point: blood 4 weeks post-SBRT, at nephrectomy. Treatment specified: 15 Gy SBRT to primary tumor, nephrectomy 4 weeks later. Nephrectomy followed 15 Gy stereotactic body radiation by 4 weeks. Radiation-treated patients gave blood at baseline, week 2 and week 4. The data were produced by immunoSEQ multiplex PCR, yet TCRdb's version contains in-frame clones alone and is incomplete. Among more than 60,000 clones listed, less than 85% were seen once. With regard to this clone: What it binds is not known.

The source of this sequence is a woman aged 55 to 70 with renal cell carcinoma. The V and J genes are TRBV5-1 and TRBJ1-2; no reliable D call. The source was blood, collected from a patient whose treatment included radiotherapy and nephrectomy. CDR3 sequence: CASSLSSTATNYGYTF. The CDR3 DNA reads as TGCGCCAGCAGCTTGAGCTCGACGGCCACTAACTATGGCTACACCTTC.